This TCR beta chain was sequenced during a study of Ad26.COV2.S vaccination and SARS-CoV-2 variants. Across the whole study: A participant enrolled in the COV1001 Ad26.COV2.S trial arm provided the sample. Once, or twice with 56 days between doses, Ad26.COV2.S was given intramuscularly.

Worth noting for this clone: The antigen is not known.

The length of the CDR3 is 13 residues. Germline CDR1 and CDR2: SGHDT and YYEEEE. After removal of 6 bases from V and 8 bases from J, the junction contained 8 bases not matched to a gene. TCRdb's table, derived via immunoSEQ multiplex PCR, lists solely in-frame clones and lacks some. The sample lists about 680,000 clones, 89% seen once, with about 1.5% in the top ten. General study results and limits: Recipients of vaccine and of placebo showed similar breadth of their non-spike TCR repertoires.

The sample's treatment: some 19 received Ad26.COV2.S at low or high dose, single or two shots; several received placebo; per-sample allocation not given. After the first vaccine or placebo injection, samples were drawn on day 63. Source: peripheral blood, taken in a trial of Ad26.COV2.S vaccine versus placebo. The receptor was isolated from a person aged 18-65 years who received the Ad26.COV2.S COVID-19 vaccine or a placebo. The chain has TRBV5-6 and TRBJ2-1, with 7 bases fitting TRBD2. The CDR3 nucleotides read TGTGCCAGCAATCCTGGCGGGAGTGATGAGCAGTTCTTC. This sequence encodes CASNPGGSDEQFF. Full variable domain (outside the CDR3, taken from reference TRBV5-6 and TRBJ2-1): DAGVTQSPTHLIKTRGQQVTLRCSPKSGHDTVSWYQQALGQGPQFIFQYYEEEERQRGNFPDRFSGHQFPNYSSELNVNALLLGDSALYLCASNPGGSDEQFFGPGTRLTVL.